These 7 T cell receptor beta chains originate from one sample sequenced in a study of response to subunit inactivated influenza vaccine (dated by TCRdb to the late 2010s). Reading the label with the study, this specimen's time point is: 45 days after influenza vaccine administration. Library method: RT-PCR. Sequencing used an Illumina HiSeq 2500. In-frame beta chains were kept once TCRdb had trimmed the public reads at Q25 with fastp and called clones with MiXCR. One record per CDR3 amino acid sequence lists the most common genes and DNA. The sample table lists about 500,000 distinct CDR3 sequences, approximately 12% of them with a count of one. 13% of the sample is held by the ten biggest clonotypes. Source: PBMCs from blood, taken more than 35 days after vaccination. The receptors come from a man in his fifties who received an inactivated influenza vaccine. Donor details come from another sample of the same person, matched by shared clones.

The rearrangement uses TRBV20-1 and TRBJ2-7, with D tentatively TRBD1 (5 bases). Germline CDR1 and CDR2: DFQATT and SNEGSKA (reference sequence). The length of the CDR3 is 13 residues. V was shortened by 4 bases and J by 2 bases, with 12 bases between the two germline ends. The CDR3 loop reads CSATQGAPYEQYF. In nucleotides, the CDR3 is TGCAGTGCTACCCAGGGTGCTCCCTACGAGCAGTACTTC.

V gene TRBV20-1 combines with J gene TRBJ2-3; 9 positions agree with TRBD1. With V trimmed by 5 bases and J by 4 bases, 10 bases remained unmatched. CDR1 and CDR2 (germline): DFQATT, SNEGSKA (reference sequence). The CDR3 totals 15 residues. CDR3 sequence reads: CSAPTGGAGSDTQYF. DNA for the CDR3: TGCAGTGCTCCAACAGGGGGCGCAGGATCAGATACGCAGTATTTT.

This clonotype was counted ten times or more. The V gene is TRBV6-6, the J gene TRBJ1-3; unclear D gene. The V gene's germline CDR1 is MNHNY and CDR2 SVGAGI (reference sequence). The CDR3 is made up of 14 amino acids. Between the trimmed V and J ends, which lost 8 bases and 0 bases, there was a span of 11 bases. CDR3 nucleotide sequence: TGTGCCAGCTCCGCCCGCCCCTCTGGAAACACCATATATTTT. Protein sequence: CASSARPSGNTIYF.

The gene calls are TRBV20-1 and TRBJ2-7; D is ambiguous. The CDR3 has 13 amino acids. V lost 0 bases, J lost 5 bases, and 11 bases lay in between. CDR1 is DFQATT, CDR2 SNEGSKA, per germline (reference sequence). CDR3 sequence reads: CSAREASVDEQYF. The CDR3 nucleotides read TGCAGTGCTAGAGAGGCGAGCGTCGACGAGCAGTACTTC.

The rearrangement uses TRBV11-2 and TRBJ2-5; D may correspond to TRBD1 or TRBD2 (5 bases each). CDR1 is SGHAT, CDR2 FQNNGV, per germline. The CDR3 runs to 14 residues. The V gene lost 2 bases and the J gene lost 5 bases, with 12 bases spanning the gap. The CDR3 is CASSLKGSGETQYF. CDR3 bases: TGTGCCAGCAGCTTAAAGGGGTCGGGGGAGACCCAGTACTTC.

This clonotype has a count of ten or more. The V gene is TRBV5-1, the J gene TRBJ2-1; 9 bases are shared with TRBD2. The germline gives CDR1 SGHRS, CDR2 YFSETQ. The ends lost 4 bases at V and 8 bases at J; junction bases unmatched: 10. The CDR3 length is 15 residues. The DNA for the CDR3 is TGCGCCAGCAGCACGGGACTAGCTCCCCCGGATGAGCAGTTCTTC. Translating it yields CASSTGLAPPDEQFF.

The chain employs TRBV5-1 and TRBJ2-7; D is undetermined. Germline CDR1 is SGHRS and CDR2 is YFSETQ. The CDR3 sequence is 15 residues long. V lost 2 bases and J lost 6, with 18 bases in between. This CDR3 is CASSFRGSETTEQYF. DNA of the CDR3: TGCGCCAGCAGCTTTCGTGGGTCGGAGACGACCGAGCAGTACTTC.